These 29 T cell receptor beta chains were sequenced from one sample in a study of blood T cells in healthy people across ages. The authors ran a second PCR of about 6 to 11 cycles using a sample-barcoded 5' primer and a J-beta primer mix. TCRdb re-called the 5' RACE reads with MiXCR, one entry per CDR3 protein. The top ten hold about 10% of the sample, which has about 1.6 million distinct CDR3 sequences, 30% to 40% seen once. Sequences were obtained from blood. These receptors all stem from a woman between 25 and 40 years old in good health.

This clonotype was seen only a few times. The rearrangement links TRBV6-1 to TRBJ1-3; maybe TRBD1 (5 bases). The CDR3 runs 13 residues. V lost 7 bases, J lost 3 bases, and 10 bases lay in between. Germline values: CDR1 MNHNS, CDR2 SASEGT. The CDR3 protein is CASNDSGGNTIYF. CDR3 bases: TGTGCCAGCAACGACAGTGGTGGAAACACCATATATTTT.

The chain joins TRBV4-2 to TRBJ2-3; D gene ambiguous. The CDR3 length is 17 residues. In germline, CDR1 is LGHNA, CDR2 YNFKEQ. V was cut by 1 base and J by 1 base, with 15 bases left in between. The CDR3 loop is CASSQGRRSGGTDTQYF. The CDR3 region has the DNA TGTGCCAGCAGCCAAGGAAGGCGGAGTGGGGGCACAGATACGCAGTATTTT.

This chain joins TRBV4-1 and TRBJ1-3; 10 bases agree with TRBD1. Looked up from germline, CDR1 is MGHRA and CDR2 is YSYEKL. This CDR3 comprises 16 residues. With V trimmed by 5 bases and J by 4 bases, 8 bases remained unmatched. CDR3 bases: TGCGCCAGCAGCGGTACAAGGACAGGGGGAGGAAACACCATATATTTT. It encodes CASSGTRTGGGNTIYF.

The chain employs TRBV5-1 and TRBJ2-1, with D perhaps matching TRBD1 or TRBD2 (6 bases each). Trimming took off 5 bases at V and 8 bases at J, with 8 bases between the two ends. The germline V gene encodes CDR1 SGHRS and CDR2 YFSETQ. This CDR3 comprises 11 residues. In DNA form, the CDR3 reads TGCGCCAGCAGGGAGGGGGATGAGCAGTTCTTC. It specifies CASREGDEQFF.

The rearrangement uses TRBV5-5 and TRBJ1-2; 9 bases agree with TRBD1. V trimming: 1 base; J trimming: 8 bases; junction bases outside the gene matches: 9. This CDR3 contains 15 residues. Per germline, CDR1 SGHKS and CDR2 YYEKEE (reference sequence). The CDR3 bases are TGTGCCAGCAGCTTGCCTCCGGGACAGGGTTGGGGCTACACCTTC. Its translation is CASSLPPGQGWGYTF.

This rearrangement joins TRBV7-9 to TRBJ2-1, with 7 positions matching TRBD2. Germline lookup yields CDR1 SEHNR and CDR2 FQNEAQ (reference sequence). This CDR3 contains 15 residues. V was clipped by 5 bases and J by 5 bases; unmatched bases: 9. The CDR3 is CASSPVMSGNNEQFF. Written as DNA, the CDR3 is TGTGCCAGCAGCCCCGTTATGAGCGGGAACAATGAGCAGTTCTTC.

V usage is TRBV7-8 and J usage is TRBJ2-2; no clear D. V lost 0 bases to trimming and J lost 1 base, with 6 bases between them. Germline V gene lookup returns CDR1 SGHVS and CDR2 FQNEAQ. The length of the CDR3 is 15 residues. Written as DNA, the CDR3 is TGTGCCAGCAGCTTAGCGCCGGGGAACACCGGGGAGCTGTTTTTT. Translating it yields CASSLAPGNTGELFF. Combining the CDR3 with reference TRBV7-8 and TRBJ2-2 gives the whole variable domain GAGVSQSPRYKVAKRGQDVALRCDPISGHVSLFWYQQALGQGPEFLTYFQNEAQLDKSGLPSDRFFAERPEGSVSTLKIQRTQQEDSAVYLCASSLAPGNTGELFFGEGSRLTVL.

The V gene is TRBV3-1, the J gene TRBJ1-5; the D is unclear. The CDR3 contains 13 residues. The V and J ends lost 4 bases and 7 bases respectively, with 11 bases between them. Germline V lookup: CDR1 LGHDT, CDR2 YNNKEL (reference sequence). The CDR3 sequence: CASSRDEGQPQHF. Here the CDR3 DNA reads TGTGCCAGCAGCCGTGACGAGGGACAGCCCCAGCATTTT. Based on the CDR3 plus reference TRBV3-1 and TRBJ1-5, the full variable domain is DTAVSQTPKYLVTQMGNDKSIKCEQNLGHDTMYWYKQDSKKFLKIMFSYNNKELIINETVPNRFSPKSPDKAHLNLHINSLELGDSAVYFCASSRDEGQPQHFGDGTRLSIL.

The chain combines TRBV6-1 with TRBJ2-5, with 9 bases matching TRBD2. V trimming: 7 bases; J trimming: 5 bases; junction bases outside the gene matches: 11. This CDR3 contains 15 residues. In germline, CDR1 is MNHNS, CDR2 SASEGT. The CDR3 DNA reads TGTGCCAGCATGGACCCCGGGACTAGCAGGGAGACCCAGTACTTC. This gives the protein CASMDPGTSRETQYF.

The sample holds a few counts of this clonotype. V and J are TRBV12-3 or TRBV12-4 and TRBJ2-7; D gene unclear. There are 12 residues in the CDR3. With 7 bases removed from V and 5 bases from J, the gap between germline ends came to 12 bases. In nucleotides, the CDR3 is TGTGCCAGCACCGATTCCCGGAACGAGCAGTACTTC. Translation gives CASTDSRNEQYF.

V is TRBV5-1 and J is TRBJ2-3; tentative D call: TRBD1 (5 bases). Per germline, CDR1 SGHRS and CDR2 YFSETQ. Trimming shortened V by 4 bases and J by 0 bases, and 12 bases separated the two germline ends. The CDR3 covers 15 residues. The CDR3 nucleotides are TGCGCCAGCAGCCGCACGGACACCAGCACAGATACGCAGTATTTT. Amino acid sequence: CASSRTDTSTDTQYF.

The CDR3 DNA is TGTGCCAGCAGCACCCAGAATAGGGAGACCCAGTACTTC. Translating gives CASSTQNRETQYF. J is TRBJ2-5 and V is TRBV9; D ambiguous. Trimming removed 4 bases from V and 5 bases from J, with 12 bases in between. CDR1 and CDR2 (germline): SGDLS, YYNGEE. CDR3 length: 13 amino acids.

The rearrangement links TRBV20-1 to TRBJ2-2; 15 bases line up with TRBD2. Trimming took 3 bases from V and 6 from J; bases not matched to a gene: 14. CDR3 length: 19 amino acids. Germline lookup yields CDR1 DFQATT and CDR2 SNEGSKA (reference sequence). The CDR3 spells CSARWYHGTSGRNAGELFF. In DNA form, the CDR3 reads TGCAGTGCTAGGTGGTACCACGGGACTAGCGGGAGGAATGCCGGGGAGCTGTTTTTT.

The chain combines TRBV10-1 with TRBJ2-2; D could derive from TRBD1 or TRBD2 (5 bases each). The V gene lost 3 bases and the J gene lost 0 bases, with 11 bases spanning the gap. The germline V gene has CDR1 WNHNN and CDR2 SYGVQD (reference sequence). CDR3 size: 16 residues. The CDR3 loop is CASSERDPPNTGELFF. DNA of the CDR3: TGCGCCAGCAGTGAACGGGACCCACCGAACACCGGGGAGCTGTTTTTT.

The rearrangement links TRBV20-1 to TRBJ2-7; D possibly corresponds to TRBD1 (6 bases). CDR1 and CDR2 from the germline V gene are DFQATT and SNEGSKA (reference sequence). Trimming stripped 5 bases from V and 3 bases from J, with 14 bases between. The CDR3 extends over 13 amino acids. The CDR3: CSAGGPPGYEQYF. CDR3 sequence (DNA): TGCAGTGCTGGGGGCCCCCCCGGCTACGAGCAGTACTTC.

V is TRBV6-5 and J is TRBJ2-7; possibly TRBD1 or TRBD2 for D (6 bases each). CDR1 is MNHEY, CDR2 SVGAGI, per germline. V lost 0 bases to trimming and J lost 7 bases, with 16 bases between them. The CDR3 runs to 15 residues. CDR3 amino acids: CASSYSPGAPREQYF. The CDR3, as DNA: TGTGCCAGCAGTTACTCCCCGGGGGCGCCCCGGGAGCAGTACTTC.

This clonotype was seen more than once but under ten times. V gene TRBV6-1 combines with J gene TRBJ2-4, with 7 bases fitting TRBD2. The CDR3 is 16 amino acids. V shed 3 bases and J 0 bases; nucleotides not matched to a gene: 5. CDR1 is MNHNS, CDR2 SASEGT, per germline. The CDR3 region is CASSDLGGKAKNIQYF. Written as DNA, the CDR3 is TGTGCCAGCAGTGATCTGGGGGGGAAAGCCAAAAACATTCAGTACTTC.

Only a few counts were recorded for this clonotype. The gene calls are TRBV11-2 and TRBJ1-1; D is ambiguous. The CDR3 extends over 15 amino acids. Germline CDR1 reads SGHAT; CDR2 reads FQNNGV. Trimming took off 6 bases at V and 0 bases at J, with 14 bases between the two ends. CDR3 sequence: CASRDATLMNTEAFF. In nucleotides, the CDR3 is TGTGCCAGCAGGGACGCGACACTGATGAACACTGAAGCTTTCTTT.

For this clonotype: The junction departs from germline at one end; a sequencing error may be responsible. The chain combines TRBV6-5 with TRBJ2-1; D gene ambiguous. Germline V gives CDR1 MNHEY, CDR2 SVGAGI. This CDR3 is built from 15 residues. CDR3 nucleotides: TGTGCCAGCAGTTTACTCCGGACCTACTACAATGAGCGGTTCTTC. It translates to CASSLLRTYYNERFF.

This clonotype appeared a few times. This chain joins TRBV5-1 and TRBJ2-5; D unclear. The germline gives CDR1 SGHRS, CDR2 YFSETQ. Between the trimmed V and J ends, which lost 0 bases and 0 bases, there was a span of 6 bases. This CDR3 is built from 14 residues. The CDR3 is CASSLGVNQETQYF. Here the CDR3 DNA reads TGCGCCAGCAGCTTGGGTGTCAACCAAGAGACCCAGTACTTC.

This clonotype occurred a few times. The DNA for the CDR3 is TGTGCCAGCAGTGAACGGACCCCCGAGCAGTACTTC. Translation gives CASSERTPEQYF. The rearrangement joins TRBV2 to TRBJ2-7; unclear D gene. V lost 2 bases and J lost 6, with 8 bases in between. Per germline, CDR1 SNHLY and CDR2 FYNNEI. This CDR3 has 12 amino acids. Looking up the rest from reference TRBV2 and TRBJ2-7 gives the full variable domain: EPEVTQTPSHQVTQMGQEVILRCVPISNHLYFYWYRQILGQKVEFLVSFYNNEISEKSEIFDDQFSVERPDGSNFTLKIRSTKLEDSAMYFCASSERTPEQYFGPGTRLTVT.

The rearrangement uses TRBV30 and TRBJ1-2; D ambiguous. V shed 7 bases and J shed 5 bases, with 11 bases lying between them. The V gene's germline CDR1 is GTSNPN and CDR2 SVGIG (reference sequence). This CDR3 comprises 11 residues. CDR3 sequence (DNA): TGTGCCTCCCGCCAACAGTATGGCTACACCTTC. Translated, it gives CASRQQYGYTF.

This clonotype was counted between two and nine times. In DNA, the CDR3 is TGCGCCAGCAGCTTGGAGGGTAGCGGAAGCAAAAACATTCAGTACTTC. The encoded protein is CASSLEGSGSKNIQYF. The rearrangement uses TRBV5-1 and TRBJ2-4, with D possibly matching TRBD2 (6 bases). From germline, CDR1 is SGHRS and CDR2 YFSETQ. V was shortened by 0 bases and J by 3 bases, with 13 bases between the two germline ends. This CDR3 contains 16 residues. The entire variable domain, with the rest obtained from reference TRBV5-1 and TRBJ2-4, is as follows: KAGVTQTPRYLIKTRGQQVTLSCSPISGHRSVSWYQQTPGQGLQFLFEYFSETQRNKGNFPGRFSGRQFSNSRSEMNVSTLELGDSALYLCASSLEGSGSKNIQYFGAGTRLSVL.

V gene TRBV4-2 combines with J gene TRBJ2-6; D is unresolved. Trimming removed 4 bases at V and 0 bases at J, with 10 bases between. The CDR3 runs 16 residues. CDR1 and CDR2 (germline): LGHNA, YNFKEQ. As DNA, the CDR3 is TGTGCCAGCAGCCGATTAGACCGCTCTGGGGCCAACGTCCTGACTTTC. Protein: CASSRLDRSGANVLTF.

This clonotype was observed a handful of times. The rearrangement links TRBV10-3 to TRBJ2-1, with 11 bases identical to TRBD2. In germline, CDR1 is ENHRY, CDR2 SYGVKD. This CDR3 is 14 amino acids long. J gave up 0 bases and V 10 bases, and 2 bases lay outside the gene matches. Written as DNA, the CDR3 is TGTGCCACAGGACTAGCGGGCTCCTACAATGAGCAGTTCTTC. Its protein product is CATGLAGSYNEQFF.

In its sample, this clonotype was seen a few times. The chain has TRBV5-1 and TRBJ2-7, with unresolved D. This CDR3 comprises 13 residues. The V end was cut by 0 bases, the J end by 7 bases, with 11 bases between. In germline, CDR1 is SGHRS, CDR2 YFSETQ. CDR3 nucleotides: TGCGCCAGCAGCTTGGGAGAAGGGCAAGAGCAGTACTTC. The encoded protein is CASSLGEGQEQYF.

The rearrangement joins TRBV15 to TRBJ2-4, with TRBD1 matching 9 bases. The ends lost 0 bases at V and 4 bases at J; junction bases unmatched: 7. The germline CDR1 and CDR2 sequences are LNHNV and YYDKDF (reference sequence). This CDR3 is 17 amino acids long. The CDR3 region is CATSRDIDRGGKNIQYF. CDR3 nucleotides: TGTGCCACCAGCAGAGATATTGACAGGGGGGGGAAAAACATTCAGTACTTC.

This clonotype occurred many times. One junction end does not reproduce the germline sequence, and a read error may be involved. The V call is TRBV7-2, the J call TRBJ2-7, with TRBD1 as a possible D gene (6 bases). This CDR3 spans 13 amino acids. Germline V gene lookup returns CDR1 SGHTA and CDR2 FQGNSA. The CDR3 protein is CASNLGAGDEQYF. For the CDR3, the DNA is TGTGCCAGCAACTTAGGGGCAGGGGACGAGCAGTACTTC. Full variable domain (outside the CDR3, taken from reference TRBV7-2 and TRBJ2-7): GAGVSQSPSNKVTEKGKDVELRCDPISGHTALYWYRQSLGQGLEFLIYFQGNSAPDKSGLPSDRFSAERTGGSVSTLTIQRTQQEDSAVYLCASNLGAGDEQYFGPGTRLTVT.

The chain joins TRBV7-2 to TRBJ2-2, with TRBD2 matching 10 bases. Germline V gene data show CDR1 as SGHTA and CDR2 as FQGNSA. The CDR3 is 16 amino acids. The V and J ends lost 5 bases and 4 bases, in that order; junction bases with no gene match: 7. The DNA for the CDR3 is TGTGCCAGCAGCCAACTAGCGGGATCTCTCACCGGGGAGCTGTTTTTT. Its protein product is CASSQLAGSLTGELFF. Full variable domain (remainder filled in from reference TRBV7-2 and TRBJ2-2): GAGVSQSPSNKVTEKGKDVELRCDPISGHTALYWYRQSLGQGLEFLIYFQGNSAPDKSGLPSDRFSAERTGGSVSTLTIQRTQQEDSAVYLCASSQLAGSLTGELFFGEGSRLTVL.